The 17 T cell receptor beta chains presented below share a single source sample, sequenced in a study of cytomegalovirus exposure and HLA in healthy donors. Primers included in the PCR were 60 Vbeta and 13 Jbeta primers. Sequencing was performed with immunoSEQ multiplex PCR; in TCRdb, only in-frame clones are kept and a portion is missing. Listed are about 46,000 clones; roughly 1% falls within the top ten. Specimen: PBMCs. Receptors originate from a woman aged 40 to 50 in good health and CMV-seronegative.

The chain uses TRBV7-9 and TRBJ1-1; TRBD1 is a possible D gene (5 bases). Looked up from germline, CDR1 is SEHNR and CDR2 is FQNEAQ (reference sequence). The CDR3 covers 17 residues. The V and J ends lost 1 base and 4 bases respectively, with 19 bases between them. CDR3: CASSLVLGAPSVTEAFF. For the CDR3, the DNA is TGTGCCAGCAGCTTAGTTTTAGGGGCCCCGTCGGTCACTGAAGCTTTCTTT.

This chain uses TRBV19 with TRBJ2-1, with 9 bases matching TRBD2. The CDR3 extends over 15 amino acids. Per germline, CDR1 LNHDA and CDR2 SQIVND (reference sequence). Trimming at V came to 7 bases and at J to 6 bases, leaving 10 bases not matched to a gene. The chain's CDR3 is CASTALAGQTNEQFF. CDR3 sequence (DNA): TGTGCCAGTACCGCACTAGCGGGCCAAACCAATGAGCAGTTCTTC.

This chain uses TRBV5-1 with TRBJ2-3, with TRBD1 matching 7 bases. The CDR3 totals 15 residues. Germline lookup yields CDR1 SGHRS and CDR2 YFSETQ. The V segment lost 4 bases and the J segment 5 bases; nucleotides outside the gene matches: 10. CDR3 residues: CASSPLGGSGDTQYF. The CDR3 coding sequence is TGCGCCAGCAGCCCATTAGGGGGCTCGGGAGATACGCAGTATTTT.

The chain carries TRBV21-1 and TRBJ1-5; the table's D call, TRBD1, was not checked against the DNA. TRBV21-1 is shown as a pseudogene. This CDR3 region has 15 residues. This CDR3 reads CASSTRARDTQPQHF. The CDR3 DNA is TGTGCCAGCAGCACCAGGGCCCGGGACACTCAGCCCCAGCATTTT.

The gene calls are TRBV28 and TRBJ2-1; 8 nucleotides match TRBD1. Germline CDR1 is MDHEN and CDR2 is SYDVKM. There are 15 residues in the CDR3. J gave up 4 bases and V 10 bases, and 12 bases lay outside the gene matches. The CDR3 DNA reads as TGTGCCAACTCTAAGAACAGGGGGTCTTACAATGAGCAGTTCTTC. Its translation is CANSKNRGSYNEQFF.

This rearrangement joins TRBV19 to TRBJ1-4; a weak D match, TRBD1 (5 bases). Germline V gene sequence: CDR1 LNHDA, CDR2 SQIVND (reference sequence). Trimming left V 5 bases short and J 0 bases short, with 16 bases between. This CDR3 contains 17 residues. The CDR3 reads CASSARPQGATNEKLFF. The CDR3 DNA reads as TGTGCCAGTAGTGCAAGACCTCAAGGGGCAACTAATGAAAAACTGTTTTTT.

V usage is TRBV9 and J usage is TRBJ1-1; D call uncertain. This CDR3 is 15 amino acids long. In germline, CDR1 is SGDLS, CDR2 YYNGEE. V dropped 2 bases and J dropped 2 bases, with 13 bases sitting between them. CDR3 nucleotide sequence: TGTGCCAGCAGCGTCTCCACAGCAGGAAACACTGAAGCTTTCTTT. Translating gives CASSVSTAGNTEAFF.

This chain connects TRBV7-8 to TRBJ2-3; 7 nucleotides line up with TRBD2. The V segment lost 3 bases and the J segment 5 bases; nucleotides outside the gene matches: 11. This CDR3 has 16 amino acids. The germline CDR1 and CDR2 sequences are SGHVS and FQNEAQ. The chain's CDR3 is CASSFPRAGAEDTQYF. The CDR3 DNA follows: TGTGCCAGCAGCTTCCCGCGGGCGGGAGCCGAAGATACGCAGTATTTT.

The chain employs TRBV11-2 and TRBJ2-7, with a weak D call TRBD2 (5 bases). V was clipped by 5 bases and J by 6 bases, with 23 bases between them. The CDR3 contains 16 residues. Germline assignment: CDR1 SGHAT and CDR2 FQNNGV. The CDR3 bases are TGTGCCAGCAGCCCCCTGGGGAGTAGCGTTGTCGGCGAGCAGTACTTC. Protein: CASSPLGSSVVGEQYF.

V gene TRBV11-2 combines with J gene TRBJ2-1; TRBD2 might be the D (6 bases). Germline assignment: CDR1 SGHAT and CDR2 FQNNGV. The CDR3 is made up of 15 amino acids. V shed 3 bases and J shed 5 bases, with 14 bases lying between them. In DNA form, the CDR3 reads TGTGCCAGCAGCTTCCCAGCGGGTGGTCACAATGAGCAGTTCTTC. This encodes CASSFPAGGHNEQFF.

The CDR3 spells CASSSDSWDTQYF. CDR3 bases: TGTGCCAGCAGCTCGGACTCATGGGATACGCAGTATTTT. The J gene is TRBJ2-3, the V gene TRBV7-6; a weak D match, TRBD2 (5 bases). The CDR3 loop spans 13 amino acids. Per the germline V gene, CDR1 is SGHVS and CDR2 is FNYEAQ. V dropped 4 bases and J dropped 6 bases, with 11 bases sitting between them.

V gene TRBV29-1 combines with J gene TRBJ2-7; 8 nucleotides line up with TRBD1. The CDR3 runs to 14 residues. Germline assignment: CDR1 SQVTM and CDR2 ANQGSEA. The trim removed 0 bases at V and 3 bases at J, leaving 4 bases unmatched. The CDR3, as DNA: TGCAGCGTTGAAGATGGGGACAGGAACTACGAGCAGTACTTC. Amino acids: CSVEDGDRNYEQYF.

V and J are TRBV7-2 and TRBJ2-7, with TRBD1 matching over 7 bases. There are 15 residues in the CDR3. Germline V gene data show CDR1 as SGHTA and CDR2 as FQGNSA. With V trimmed by 3 bases and J by 2 bases, 7 bases remained unmatched. The DNA for the CDR3 is TGTGCCAGCAGCTTTTACCAGGGGGAACCCTACGAGCAGTACTTC. It specifies CASSFYQGEPYEQYF.

The chain has TRBV7-2 and TRBJ2-7; maybe TRBD1 (6 bases). This CDR3 spans 11 amino acids. Between the trimmed V and J ends, which lost 3 bases and 6 bases, there was a span of 6 bases. Per the germline V gene, CDR1 is SGHTA and CDR2 is FQGNSA. DNA for the CDR3: TGTGCCAGCAGCTTGGGGGCCGAGCAGTACTTC. This sequence encodes CASSLGAEQYF.

This chain links TRBV6-1 with TRBJ2-7; no clear D. The CDR3 totals 16 residues. V was trimmed by 2 bases and J by 2 bases, leaving 16 bases between them. CDR1 and CDR2 from the germline V gene are MNHNS and SASEGT. For the CDR3, the DNA is TGTGCCAGCAGTGAAAAATCAGGATCTTTTGCCTACGAGCAGTACTTC. Translated: CASSEKSGSFAYEQYF.

The V call is TRBV6-5, the J call TRBJ2-7; 11 bases line up with TRBD2. This CDR3 region has 16 residues. The V gene end was trimmed by 4 bases and the J gene end by 6 bases; junction bases not matched to a gene: 11. Per the germline V gene, CDR1 is MNHEY and CDR2 is SVGAGI. The CDR3 DNA follows: TGTGCCAGCAGTTTCCAATACGGGACTAGCGGATCCGAGCAGTACTTC. This encodes CASSFQYGTSGSEQYF.

The CDR3 here is CASSLTLAGPYNEQFF. The CDR3 DNA follows: TGTGCCAGCAGCTTAACCTTAGCGGGTCCCTACAATGAGCAGTTCTTC. The chain couples TRBV7-3 to TRBJ2-1; 7 positions agree with TRBD2. CDR1 is SGHTA and CDR2 is FQGTGA in the germline V gene. This CDR3 contains 16 residues. V shed 0 bases and J 2 bases; nucleotides not matched to a gene: 4.